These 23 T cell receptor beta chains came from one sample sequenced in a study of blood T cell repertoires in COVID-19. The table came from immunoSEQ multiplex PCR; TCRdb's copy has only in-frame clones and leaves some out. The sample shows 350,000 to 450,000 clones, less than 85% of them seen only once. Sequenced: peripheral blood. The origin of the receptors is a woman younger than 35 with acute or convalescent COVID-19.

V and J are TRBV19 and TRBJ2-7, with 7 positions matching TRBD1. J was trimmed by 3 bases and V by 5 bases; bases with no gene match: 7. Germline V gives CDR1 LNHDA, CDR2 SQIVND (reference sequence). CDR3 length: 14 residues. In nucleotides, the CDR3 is TGTGCCAGTAGTCCACAGGGGTGGGACTACGAGCAGTACTTC. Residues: CASSPQGWDYEQYF.

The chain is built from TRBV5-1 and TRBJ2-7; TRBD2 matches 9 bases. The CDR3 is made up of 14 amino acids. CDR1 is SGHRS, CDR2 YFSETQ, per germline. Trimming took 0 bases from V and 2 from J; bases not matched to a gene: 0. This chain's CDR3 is CASSLGGRAYEQYF. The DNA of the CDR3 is TGCGCCAGCAGCTTGGGCGGGAGGGCCTACGAGCAGTACTTC.

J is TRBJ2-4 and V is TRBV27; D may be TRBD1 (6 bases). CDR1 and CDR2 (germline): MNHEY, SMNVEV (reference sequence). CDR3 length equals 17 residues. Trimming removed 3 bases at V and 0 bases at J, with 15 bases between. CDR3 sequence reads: CASSFPRWTVAKNIQYF. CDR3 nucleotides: TGTGCCAGCAGTTTTCCTCGATGGACAGTAGCCAAAAACATTCAGTACTTC.

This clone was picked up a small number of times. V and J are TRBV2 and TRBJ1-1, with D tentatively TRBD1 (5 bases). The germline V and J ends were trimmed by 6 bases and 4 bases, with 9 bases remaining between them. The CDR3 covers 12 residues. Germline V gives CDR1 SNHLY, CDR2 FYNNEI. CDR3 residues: CASRGDFTEAFF. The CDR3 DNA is TGTGCCAGCAGGGGGGACTTCACTGAAGCTTTCTTT.

For the CDR3, the DNA is TGTGCCAGCAGCCCTTGGACTAGTAGGGCAGATACGCAGTATTTT. It encodes CASSPWTSRADTQYF. The chain uses TRBV9 and TRBJ2-3; 7 bases fit TRBD2. The CDR3 spans 15 residues. V shed 4 bases and J 4 bases; nucleotides not matched to a gene: 9. CDR1 is SGDLS, CDR2 YYNGEE, per germline.

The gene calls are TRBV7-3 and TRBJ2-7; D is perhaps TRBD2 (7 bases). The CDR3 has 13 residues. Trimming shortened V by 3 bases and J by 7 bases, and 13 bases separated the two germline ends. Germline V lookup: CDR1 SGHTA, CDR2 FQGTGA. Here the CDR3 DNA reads TGTGCCAGCAGCTTGGGGGGGGCGCAGGAGCAGTACTTC. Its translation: CASSLGGAQEQYF.

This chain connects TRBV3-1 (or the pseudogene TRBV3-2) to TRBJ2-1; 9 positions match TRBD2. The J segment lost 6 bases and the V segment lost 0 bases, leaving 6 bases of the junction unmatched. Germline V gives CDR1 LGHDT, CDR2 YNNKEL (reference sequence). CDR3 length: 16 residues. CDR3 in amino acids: CASSQDSTAGGNEQFF. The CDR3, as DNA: TGTGCCAGCAGCCAAGATAGTACAGCGGGGGGCAATGAGCAGTTCTTC.

DNA for the CDR3: TGTGCCTGGACAGACAGGTGGGGCAATGAGCAGTTCTTC. Amino acids: CAWTDRWGNEQFF. V is TRBV30 and J is TRBJ2-1; a possible D gene is TRBD1 (6 bases). The CDR3 has 13 residues. Trimming took off 4 bases at V and 6 bases at J, with 13 bases between the two ends. The germline CDR1 and CDR2 sequences are GTSNPN and SVGIG (reference sequence).

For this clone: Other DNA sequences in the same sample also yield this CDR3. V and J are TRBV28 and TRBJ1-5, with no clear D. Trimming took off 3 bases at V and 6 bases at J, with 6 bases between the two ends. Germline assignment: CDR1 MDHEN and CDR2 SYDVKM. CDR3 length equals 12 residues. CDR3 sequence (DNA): TGTGCCAGCAGTTTCTCAGGTCAGCCCCAGCATTTT. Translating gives CASSFSGQPQHF.

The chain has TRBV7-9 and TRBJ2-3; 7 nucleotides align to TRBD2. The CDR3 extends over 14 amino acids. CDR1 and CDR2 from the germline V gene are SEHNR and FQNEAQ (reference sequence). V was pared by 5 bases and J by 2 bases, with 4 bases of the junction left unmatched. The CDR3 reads CASSVLAVTDTQYF. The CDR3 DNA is TGTGCCAGCAGCGTTCTAGCGGTCACAGATACGCAGTATTTT.

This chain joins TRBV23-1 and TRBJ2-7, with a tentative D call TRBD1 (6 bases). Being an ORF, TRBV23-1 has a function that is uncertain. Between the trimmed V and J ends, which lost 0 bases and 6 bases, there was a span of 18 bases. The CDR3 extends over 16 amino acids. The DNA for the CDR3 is TGCGCCAGCAGTCAATCCAGACATTGGCCAGGGGTCGAGCAGTACTTC. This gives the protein CASSQSRHWPGVEQYF.

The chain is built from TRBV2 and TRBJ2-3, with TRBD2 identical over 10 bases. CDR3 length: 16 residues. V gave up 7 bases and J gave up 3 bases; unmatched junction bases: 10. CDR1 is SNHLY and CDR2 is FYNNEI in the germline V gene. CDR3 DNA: TGTGCCAGCAAGAAGGAGCGGGGGGGCCAGACAGATACGCAGTATTTT. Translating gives CASKKERGGQTDTQYF.

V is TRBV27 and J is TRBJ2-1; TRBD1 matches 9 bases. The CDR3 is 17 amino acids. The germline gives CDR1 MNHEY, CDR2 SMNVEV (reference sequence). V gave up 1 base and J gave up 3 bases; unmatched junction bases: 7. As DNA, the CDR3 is TGTGCCAGCAGTTTATTTTCCCGGGACAGGGTCTACAATGAGCAGTTCTTC. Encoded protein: CASSLFSRDRVYNEQFF.

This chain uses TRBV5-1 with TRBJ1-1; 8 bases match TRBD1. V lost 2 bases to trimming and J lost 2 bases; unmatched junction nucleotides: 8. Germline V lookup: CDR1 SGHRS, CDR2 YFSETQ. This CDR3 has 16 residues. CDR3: CASSLVTGTGNTEAFF. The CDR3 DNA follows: TGCGCCAGCAGCTTAGTGACCGGGACAGGTAACACTGAAGCTTTCTTT.

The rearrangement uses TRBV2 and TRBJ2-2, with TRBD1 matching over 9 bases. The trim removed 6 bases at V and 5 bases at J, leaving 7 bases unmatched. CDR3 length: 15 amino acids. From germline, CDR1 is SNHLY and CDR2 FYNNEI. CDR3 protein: CASREGQGETGELFF. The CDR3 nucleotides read TGTGCCAGCAGAGAGGGACAGGGTGAGACCGGGGAGCTGTTTTTT.

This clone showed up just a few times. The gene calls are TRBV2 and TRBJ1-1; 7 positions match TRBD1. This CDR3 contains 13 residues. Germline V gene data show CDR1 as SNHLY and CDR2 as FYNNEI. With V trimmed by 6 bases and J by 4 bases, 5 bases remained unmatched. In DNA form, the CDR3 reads TGTGCCAGCAGAGAGGGACAGAGCACTGAAGCTTTCTTT. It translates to CASREGQSTEAFF.

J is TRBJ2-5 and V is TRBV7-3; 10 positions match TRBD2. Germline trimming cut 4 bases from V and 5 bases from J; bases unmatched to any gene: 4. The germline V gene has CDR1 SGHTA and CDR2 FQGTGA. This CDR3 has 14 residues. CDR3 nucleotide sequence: TGTGCCAGCAGCTGGGAAGCGGGGGGGGAGACCCAGTACTTC. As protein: CASSWEAGGETQYF.

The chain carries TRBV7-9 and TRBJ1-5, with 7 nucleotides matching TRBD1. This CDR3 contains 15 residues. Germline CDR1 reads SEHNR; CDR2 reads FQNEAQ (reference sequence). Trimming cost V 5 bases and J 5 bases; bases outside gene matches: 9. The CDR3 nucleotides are TGTGCCAGCAGCGCTCAACAGGGGATCGATCAGCCCCAGCATTTT. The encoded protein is CASSAQQGIDQPQHF.

As DNA, the CDR3 is TGCGCCAGCAGTGCAGGGTTTGAAGCTTTCTTT. As protein: CASSAGFEAFF. The chain couples TRBV10-2 to TRBJ1-1; D is perhaps TRBD1 (5 bases). Trimming shortened V by 4 bases and J by 7 bases, and 7 bases separated the two germline ends. The germline CDR1 and CDR2 sequences are WSHSY and SAAADI. CDR3 length equals 11 residues.

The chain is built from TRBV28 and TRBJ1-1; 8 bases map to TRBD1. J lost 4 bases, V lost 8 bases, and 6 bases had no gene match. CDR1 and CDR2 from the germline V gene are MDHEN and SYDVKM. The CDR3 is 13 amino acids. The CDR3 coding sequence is TGTGCCAGCTTGACAGGGGCGGGCACTGAAGCTTTCTTT. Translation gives CASLTGAGTEAFF.

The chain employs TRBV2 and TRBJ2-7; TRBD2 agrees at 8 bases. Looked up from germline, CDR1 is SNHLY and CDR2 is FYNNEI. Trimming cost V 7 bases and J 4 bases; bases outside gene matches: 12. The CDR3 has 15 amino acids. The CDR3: CASTPWAGGRYEQYF. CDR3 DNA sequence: TGTGCCAGCACCCCCTGGGCGGGGGGACGTTACGAGCAGTACTTC.

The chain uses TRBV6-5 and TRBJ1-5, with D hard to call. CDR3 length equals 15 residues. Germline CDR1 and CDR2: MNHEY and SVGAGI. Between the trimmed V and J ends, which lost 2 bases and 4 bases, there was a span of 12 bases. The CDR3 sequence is CASSYEDTTNQPQHF. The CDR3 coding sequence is TGTGCCAGCAGTTACGAAGACACCACAAATCAGCCCCAGCATTTT.

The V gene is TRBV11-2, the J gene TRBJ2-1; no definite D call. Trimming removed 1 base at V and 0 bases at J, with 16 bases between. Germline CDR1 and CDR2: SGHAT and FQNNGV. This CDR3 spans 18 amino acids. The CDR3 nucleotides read TGTGCCAGCAGCTTAGGGTTAGGCAGGCATAGCTCCTACAATGAGCAGTTCTTC. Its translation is CASSLGLGRHSSYNEQFF.